This TCR beta chain was sequenced for a study of brain T cells in children with intractable seizures. CDR1 is MNHEY and CDR2 is SVGAGI in the germline V gene. J gave up 7 bases and V 2 bases, and 4 bases lay outside the gene matches. The CDR3 totals 13 residues. Profiled with immunoSEQ multiplex PCR; TCRdb holds only in-frame clones, not every one. The sample gives about 320,000 clones, over 90% of which show up once; around 6% is in the top ten. Time point reported: blood from clinic visit 5 months post-surgery; TSC patient then seizure free. This sequence joins TRBV6-5 and TRBJ1-2; 7 nucleotides agree with TRBD1. The TCR originated in a boy under two years old with tuberous sclerosis and intractable seizures. Source: peripheral blood, taken approximately 5 months after surgery. The DNA of the CDR3 is TGTGCCAGCAGTTACCAAGACAGGGCTGGCTACACCTTC. As protein: CASSYQDRAGYTF.